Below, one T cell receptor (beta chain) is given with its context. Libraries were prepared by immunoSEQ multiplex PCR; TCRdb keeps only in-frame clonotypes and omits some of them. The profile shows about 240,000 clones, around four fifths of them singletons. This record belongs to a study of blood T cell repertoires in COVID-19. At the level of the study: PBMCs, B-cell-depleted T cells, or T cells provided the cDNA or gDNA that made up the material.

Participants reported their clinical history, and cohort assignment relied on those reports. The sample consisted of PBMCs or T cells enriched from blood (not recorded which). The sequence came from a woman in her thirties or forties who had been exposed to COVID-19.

The CDR3 reads CASRIWGGANEKLFF. The CDR3 DNA is TGTGCCAGCAGAATATGGGGGGGGGCTAATGAAAAACTGTTTTTT. V is TRBV6-5 and J is TRBJ1-4; possible D gene TRBD1, 5 bases. The CDR3 runs 15 residues. The germline CDR1 and CDR2 sequences are MNHEY and SVGAGI. V dropped 6 bases and J dropped 3 bases, with 14 bases sitting between them.